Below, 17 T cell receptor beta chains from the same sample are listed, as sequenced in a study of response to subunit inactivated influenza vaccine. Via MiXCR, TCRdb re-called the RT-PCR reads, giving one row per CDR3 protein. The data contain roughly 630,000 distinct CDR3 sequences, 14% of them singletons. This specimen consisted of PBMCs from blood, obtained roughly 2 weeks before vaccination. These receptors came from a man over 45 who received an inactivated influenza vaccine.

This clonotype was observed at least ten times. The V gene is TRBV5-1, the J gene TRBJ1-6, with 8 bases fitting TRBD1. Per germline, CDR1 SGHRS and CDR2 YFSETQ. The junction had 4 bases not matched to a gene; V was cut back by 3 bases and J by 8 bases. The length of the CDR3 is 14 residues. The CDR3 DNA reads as TGCGCCAGCAGCTCACAGGGGGTCTATTCACCCCTCCACTTT. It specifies CASSSQGVYSPLHF.

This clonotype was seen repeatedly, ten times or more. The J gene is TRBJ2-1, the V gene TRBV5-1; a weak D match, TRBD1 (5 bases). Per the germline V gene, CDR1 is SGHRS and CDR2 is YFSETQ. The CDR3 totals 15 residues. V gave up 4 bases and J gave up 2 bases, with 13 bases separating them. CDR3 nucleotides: TGCGCCAGCAGCCTTGGGCAGGGTCCCTACAATGAGCAGTTCTTC. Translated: CASSLGQGPYNEQFF.

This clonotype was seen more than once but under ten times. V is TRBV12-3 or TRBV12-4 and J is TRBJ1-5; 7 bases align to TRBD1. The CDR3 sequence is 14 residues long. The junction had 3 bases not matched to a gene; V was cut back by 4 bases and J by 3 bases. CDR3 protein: CASSWDSLNQPQHF. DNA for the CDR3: TGTGCCAGCAGTTGGGACAGTCTCAATCAGCCCCAGCATTTT.

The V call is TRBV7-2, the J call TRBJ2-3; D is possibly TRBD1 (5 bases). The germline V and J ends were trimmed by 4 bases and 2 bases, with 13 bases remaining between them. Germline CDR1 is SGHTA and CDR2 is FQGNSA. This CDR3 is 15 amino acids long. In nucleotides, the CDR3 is TGTGCCAGCAGCTCCAGCTACAGGTCCACAGATACGCAGTATTTT. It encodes CASSSSYRSTDTQYF.

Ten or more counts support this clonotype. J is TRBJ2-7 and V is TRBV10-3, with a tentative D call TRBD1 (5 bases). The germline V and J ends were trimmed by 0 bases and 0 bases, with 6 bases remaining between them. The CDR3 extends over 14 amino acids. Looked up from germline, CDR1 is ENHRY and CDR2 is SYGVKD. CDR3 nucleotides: TGTGCCATCAGTGAGTCAGGGGCCTCCTACGAGCAGTACTTC. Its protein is CAISESGASYEQYF.

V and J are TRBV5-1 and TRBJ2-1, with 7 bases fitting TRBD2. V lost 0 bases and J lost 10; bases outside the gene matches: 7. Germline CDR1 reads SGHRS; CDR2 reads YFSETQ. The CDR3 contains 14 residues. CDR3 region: CASSLVTSDLEQFF. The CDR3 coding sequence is TGCGCCAGCAGCTTGGTTACTAGCGATTTGGAGCAGTTCTTC.

The DNA for the CDR3 is TGTGCCAGCTCACCACAATTGAGCGAGCAGTACTTC. Encoded protein: CASSPQLSEQYF. The chain employs TRBV18 and TRBJ2-7; D is ambiguous. V dropped 1 base and J dropped 6 bases, with 7 bases sitting between them. This CDR3 spans 12 amino acids. Germline V gene lookup returns CDR1 KGHSH and CDR2 LQKENI.

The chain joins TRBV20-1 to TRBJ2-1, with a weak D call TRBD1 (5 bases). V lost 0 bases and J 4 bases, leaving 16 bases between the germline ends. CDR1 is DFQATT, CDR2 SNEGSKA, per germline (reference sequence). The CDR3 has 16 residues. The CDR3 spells CSARDPFGAQYNEQFF. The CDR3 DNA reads TGCAGTGCTAGAGATCCCTTTGGGGCCCAGTACAATGAGCAGTTCTTC.

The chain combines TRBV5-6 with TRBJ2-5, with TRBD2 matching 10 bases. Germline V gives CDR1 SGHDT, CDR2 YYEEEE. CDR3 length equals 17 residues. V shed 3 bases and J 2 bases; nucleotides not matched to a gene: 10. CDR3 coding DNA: TGTGCCAGCAGCTCTGGACTAGCGGTCCCACTGCAAGAGACCCAGTACTTC. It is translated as CASSSGLAVPLQETQYF.

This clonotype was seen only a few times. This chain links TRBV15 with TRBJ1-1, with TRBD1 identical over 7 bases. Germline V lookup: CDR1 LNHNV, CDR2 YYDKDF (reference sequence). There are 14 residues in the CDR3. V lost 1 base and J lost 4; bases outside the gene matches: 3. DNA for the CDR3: TGTGCCACCAGCAGAGGACAGGGAATCACTGAAGCTTTCTTT. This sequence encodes CATSRGQGITEAFF.

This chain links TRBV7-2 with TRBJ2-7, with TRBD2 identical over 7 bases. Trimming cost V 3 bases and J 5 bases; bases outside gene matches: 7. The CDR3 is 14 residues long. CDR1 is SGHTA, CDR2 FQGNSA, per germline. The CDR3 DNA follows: TGTGCCAGCAGCTTCATAGCGGGCCCCCACGAGCAGTACTTC. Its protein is CASSFIAGPHEQYF.

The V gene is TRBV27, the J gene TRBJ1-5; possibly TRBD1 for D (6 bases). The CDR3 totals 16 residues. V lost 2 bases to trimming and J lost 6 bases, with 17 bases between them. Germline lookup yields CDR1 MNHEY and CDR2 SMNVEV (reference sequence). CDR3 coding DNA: TGTGCCAGCAGTTTAGAGGGGGGGCAGGTGAGTCAGCCCCAGCATTTT. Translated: CASSLEGGQVSQPQHF.

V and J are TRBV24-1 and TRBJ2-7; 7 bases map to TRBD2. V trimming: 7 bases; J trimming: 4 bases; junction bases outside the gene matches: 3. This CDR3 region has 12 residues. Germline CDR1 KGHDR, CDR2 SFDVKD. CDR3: CATSLGGYEQYF. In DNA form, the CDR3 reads TGTGCCACCAGCCTGGGAGGGTACGAGCAGTACTTC.

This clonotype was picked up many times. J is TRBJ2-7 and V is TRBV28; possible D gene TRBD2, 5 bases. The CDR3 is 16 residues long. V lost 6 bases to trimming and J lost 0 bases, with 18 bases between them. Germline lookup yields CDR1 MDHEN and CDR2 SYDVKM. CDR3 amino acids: CASSLVSLAGSYEQYF. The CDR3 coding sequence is TGTGCCAGCAGCTTAGTCTCCCTAGCTGGCTCCTACGAGCAGTACTTC. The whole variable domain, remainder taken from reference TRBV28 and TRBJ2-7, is DVKVTQSSRYLVKRTGEKVFLECVQDMDHENMFWYRQDPGLGLRLIYFSYDVKMKEKGDIPEGYSVSREKKERFSLILESASTNQTSMYLCASSLVSLAGSYEQYFGPGTRLTVT.

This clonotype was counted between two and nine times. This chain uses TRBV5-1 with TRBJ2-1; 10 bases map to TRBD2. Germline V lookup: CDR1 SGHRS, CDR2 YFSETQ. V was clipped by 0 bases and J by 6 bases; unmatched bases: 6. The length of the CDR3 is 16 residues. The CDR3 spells CASSLVQGLALNEQFF. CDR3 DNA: TGCGCCAGCAGCTTGGTCCAGGGACTAGCGCTCAATGAGCAGTTCTTC.

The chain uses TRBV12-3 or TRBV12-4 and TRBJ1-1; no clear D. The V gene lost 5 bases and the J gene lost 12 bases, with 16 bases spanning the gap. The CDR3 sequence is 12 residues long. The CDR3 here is CASSLNARGTFF. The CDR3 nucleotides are TGTGCCAGCAGTCTTAATGCCCGAGGGACTTTCTTT.

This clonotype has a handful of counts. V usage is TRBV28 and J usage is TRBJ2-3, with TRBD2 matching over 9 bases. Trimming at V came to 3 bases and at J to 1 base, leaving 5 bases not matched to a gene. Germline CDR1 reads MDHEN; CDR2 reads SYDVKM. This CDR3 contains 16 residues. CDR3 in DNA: TGTGCCAGCAGTTTTGCTTTAGCGGGGGGCACAGATACGCAGTATTTT. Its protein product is CASSFALAGGTDTQYF.